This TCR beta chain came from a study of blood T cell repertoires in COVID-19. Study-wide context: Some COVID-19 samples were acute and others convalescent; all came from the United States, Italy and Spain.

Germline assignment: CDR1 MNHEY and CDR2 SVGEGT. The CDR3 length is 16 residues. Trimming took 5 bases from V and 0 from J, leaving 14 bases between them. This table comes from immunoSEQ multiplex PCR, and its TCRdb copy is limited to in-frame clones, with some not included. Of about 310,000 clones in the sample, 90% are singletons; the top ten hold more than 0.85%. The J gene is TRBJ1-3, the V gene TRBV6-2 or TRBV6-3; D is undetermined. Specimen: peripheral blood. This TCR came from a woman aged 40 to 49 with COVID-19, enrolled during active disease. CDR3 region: CASSRGTSSSGNTIYF. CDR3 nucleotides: TGTGCCAGCAGTCGGGGAACAAGCAGCTCTGGAAACACCATATATTTT.